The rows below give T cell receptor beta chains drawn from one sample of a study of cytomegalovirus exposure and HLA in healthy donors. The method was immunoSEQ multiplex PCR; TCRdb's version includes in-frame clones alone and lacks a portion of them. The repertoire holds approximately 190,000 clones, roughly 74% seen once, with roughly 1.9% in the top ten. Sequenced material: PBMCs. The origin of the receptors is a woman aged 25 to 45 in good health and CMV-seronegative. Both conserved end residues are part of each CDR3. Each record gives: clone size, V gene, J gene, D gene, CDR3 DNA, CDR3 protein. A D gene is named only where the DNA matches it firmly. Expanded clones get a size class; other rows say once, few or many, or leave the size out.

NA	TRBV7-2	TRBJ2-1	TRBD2	TGTGCCAGCCGATCGACAGGCGGGCTAGCGGGTGGTGAGCAGTTCTTC	CASRSTGGLAGGEQFF
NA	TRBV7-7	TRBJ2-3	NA	TGTGCTAGCAGCCACCCCCCCGGGAAGACCACAGATACGCAGTATTTT	CASSHPPGKTTDTQYF
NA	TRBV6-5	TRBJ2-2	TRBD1	TGTGCCAGCAGATCACAGGGGACCGGGGAGCTGTTTTTT	CASRSQGTGELFF
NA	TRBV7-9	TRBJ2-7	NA	TGTGCCAGCAGCTTCGGCAGGGCGGACGAGCAGTACTTC	CASSFGRADEQYF
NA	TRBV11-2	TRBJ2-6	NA	TGTGCCAGCAGCCCCATAGGAGGCTCTGGGGCCAACGTCCTGACTTTC	CASSPIGGSGANVLTF
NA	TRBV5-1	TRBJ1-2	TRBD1	TGCGCCAGCAGCTTGGCGACAGGGGGACTATATGGCTACACCTTC	CASSLATGGLYGYTF
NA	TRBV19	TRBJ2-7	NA	TGTGCCAGTAGTACCCCGGCCCAGGGGGGAAAATACGAGCAGTACTTC	CASSTPAQGGKYEQYF
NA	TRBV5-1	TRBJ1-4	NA	TGCGCCAGCAGGCAGGAGGGGTTCGGGGAAAAACTGTTTTTT	CASRQEGFGEKLFF
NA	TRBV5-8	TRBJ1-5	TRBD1	TGTGCCAGCAGCGGGGACAGCCCCACGTCTAATCAGCCCCAGCATTTT	CASSGDSPTSNQPQHF
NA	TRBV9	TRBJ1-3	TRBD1	TGTGCCAGCAGCGTAGGGACAGGGGTAGACACCATATATTTT	CASSVGTGVDTIYF
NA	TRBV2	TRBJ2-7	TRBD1	TGTGCCAGCAGTGAGTACAGGGGTTCCTACGAGCAGTACTTC	CASSEYRGSYEQYF
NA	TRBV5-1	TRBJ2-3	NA	TGCGCCAGCAGCTTTAGCGGAAGGGTGGCAGATACGCAGTATTTT	CASSFSGRVADTQYF
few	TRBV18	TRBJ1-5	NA	TGTGCCAGCTCGCTCGGTAGCAATCAGCCCCAGCATTTT	CASSLGSNQPQHF
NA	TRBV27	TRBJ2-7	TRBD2	TGTGCCAGCAGTCTCTTGGGAGGGGCCTACGAGCAGTACTTC	CASSLLGGAYEQYF
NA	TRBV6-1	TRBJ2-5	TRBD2	TGTGCCAGCGGTGGGACTAGCGGGGACCAAGAGACCCAGTACTTC	CASGGTSGDQETQYF
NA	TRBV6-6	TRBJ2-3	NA	TGTGCCAGCAGTTACGACGGTAGGGGGACAGATACGCAGTATTTT	CASSYDGRGTDTQYF
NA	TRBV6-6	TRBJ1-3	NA	TGTGCCAGCAGCCCCCATCCTAATTCCTCTGGAAACACCATATATTTT	CASSPHPNSSGNTIYF
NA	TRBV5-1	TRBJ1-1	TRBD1	TGCGCCAGCAGATTAACCGGGACAGGGAGCACTGAAGCTTTCTTT	CASRLTGTGSTEAFF
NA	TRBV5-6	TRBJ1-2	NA	TGTGCCAGCAGCTTGCCCAGGGGAGGCTACACCTTC	CASSLPRGGYTF
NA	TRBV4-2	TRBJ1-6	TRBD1	TGTGCCAGCAGCCTGGGGACAGGGGAGGGTTCACCCCTCCACTTT	CASSLGTGEGSPLHF
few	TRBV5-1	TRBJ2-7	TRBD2	TGCGCCAGCAGCTTGGCCGGGACTAGCGACGAGCAGTACTTC	CASSLAGTSDEQYF
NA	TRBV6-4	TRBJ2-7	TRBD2	TGTGCCAGCAGTCCGGCGGGGGGTTCCTACGAGCAGTACTTC	CASSPAGGSYEQYF
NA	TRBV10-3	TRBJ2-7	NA	TGTGCCAGCGCAGGGGATAACGAGCAGTACTTC	CASAGDNEQYF
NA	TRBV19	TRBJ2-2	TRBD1	TGTGCCAGTAGTATTAGGGGACAGGGGAAGCTGTTTTTT	CASSIRGQGKLFF
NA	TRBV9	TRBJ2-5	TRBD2	TGTGCCAGCAGCGCACAACTAGCGGGAGGGGGAGAGACCCAGTACTTC	CASSAQLAGGGETQYF
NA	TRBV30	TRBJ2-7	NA	TGTGCCTGGAGTAAACAGACAAGGGGCTACGAGCAGTACTTC	CAWSKQTRGYEQYF
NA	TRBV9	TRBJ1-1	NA	TGTGCCAGCAGCGTGAGGGGGATGAACACTGAAGCTTTCTTT	CASSVRGMNTEAFF
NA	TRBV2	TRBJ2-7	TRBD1	TGTGCCAGCACAAGGGGGCCATACCCACCCTACGAGCAGTACTTC	CASTRGPYPPYEQYF
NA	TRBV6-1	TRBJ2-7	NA	TGTGCCAGCATTAGGCAGGGCTCCTACGAGCAGTACTTC	CASIRQGSYEQYF
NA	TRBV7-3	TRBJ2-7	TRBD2	TGTGCCAGCAGCTCGGGACTAGTAAGGAACGAGCAGTACTTC	CASSSGLVRNEQYF
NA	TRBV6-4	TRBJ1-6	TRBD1	TGTGCCAGCAGTGACCTTGGACAGGGAAGTTCACCCCTCCACTTT	CASSDLGQGSSPLHF
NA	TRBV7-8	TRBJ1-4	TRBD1	TGTGCCAGCAGACCCTTGACAGGGGGGGGAGAAAAACTGTTTTTT	CASRPLTGGGEKLFF
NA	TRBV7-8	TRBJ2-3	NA	TGTGCCAGCACTCAAGACTCTAGCACAGATACGCAGTATTTT	CASTQDSSTDTQYF
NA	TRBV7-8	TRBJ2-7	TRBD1	TGTGCCAGCAGCGATACTAGGACAGGGACCTACGAGCAGTACTTC	CASSDTRTGTYEQYF
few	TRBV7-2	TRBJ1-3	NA	TGTGCCAGCAGCCACCCCGGGGGTCGGAACACCATATATTTT	CASSHPGGRNTIYF
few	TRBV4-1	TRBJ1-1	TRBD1	TGCGCCAGCAGCCAGGGGGGACCGGGACAGGGGGGCACTGAAGCTTTCTTT	CASSQGGPGQGGTEAFF
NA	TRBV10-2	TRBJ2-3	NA	TGCGCCAGCAGTGAGTATTCTTCAACACGAGATACGCAGTATTTT	CASSEYSSTRDTQYF
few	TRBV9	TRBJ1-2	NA	TGTGCCAGCAGCCCGACCGGGACTGATAACTATGGCTACACCTTC	CASSPTGTDNYGYTF
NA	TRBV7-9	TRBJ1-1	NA	TGTGCCAGCAGCTTAGTTCGGGGAGGGGAGAACACTGAAGCTTTCTTT	CASSLVRGGENTEAFF
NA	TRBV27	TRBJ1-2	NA	TGTGCCAGCAGTGCCGCGAGGGCAGGGGAGCGCTACACCTTC	CASSAARAGERYTF
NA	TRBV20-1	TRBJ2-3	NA	TGCAGTGCTAGCTTCGGGGGGCAGTATTTT	CSASFGGQYF